The 30 T cell receptor beta chains listed next were all sequenced from one sample in a study of blood T cell repertoires in COVID-19. Assay: immunoSEQ multiplex PCR; the TCRdb copy retains only in-frame clones and omits some. Of approximately 270,000 clones listed, around 85% are singletons. What was sequenced was PBMCs or T cells enriched from blood (not recorded which). These receptors all come from a woman aged 25 to 45 who had recovered from COVID-19.

This chain joins TRBV28 and TRBJ1-4, with unresolved D. CDR1 and CDR2 (germline): MDHEN, SYDVKM. The CDR3 is made up of 15 amino acids. Trimming left V 3 bases short and J 8 bases short, with 16 bases between. For the CDR3, the DNA is TGTGCCAGCAGTTTTGGGGTTGGAGGAGGGGAAAAACTGTTTTTT. Protein product: CASSFGVGGGEKLFF.

This chain connects TRBV5-1 to TRBJ1-2, with D possibly TRBD1 on 5 matching bases. V lost 4 bases and J 7 bases, leaving 17 bases between the germline ends. Germline assignment: CDR1 SGHRS and CDR2 YFSETQ. The CDR3 has 14 residues. This chain's CDR3 is CASSLQVSQPGYTF. Here the CDR3 DNA reads TGCGCCAGCAGCCTACAGGTGTCACAACCTGGCTACACCTTC.

This chain joins TRBV5-5 and TRBJ1-2, with 9 nucleotides matching TRBD1. Trimming removed 3 bases from V and 6 bases from J; junction bases left unmatched: 3. Germline V gene data show CDR1 as SGHKS and CDR2 as YYEKEE (reference sequence). This CDR3 region has 13 residues. The chain's CDR3 is CASSWRTGDGYTF. CDR3 nucleotides: TGTGCCAGCAGCTGGAGGACAGGGGATGGCTACACCTTC. Looking up the rest from reference TRBV5-5 and TRBJ1-2 gives the full variable domain: DAGVTQSPTHLIKTRGQQVTLRCSPISGHKSVSWYQQVLGQGPQFIFQYYEKEERGRGNFPDRFSARQFPNYSSELNVNALLLGDSALYLCASSWRTGDGYTFGSGTRLTVV.

The CDR3 nucleotides read TGTGCCAGCAGCCATCGGGACATCCAAGAGACCCAGTACTTC. Protein: CASSHRDIQETQYF. V and J are TRBV3-1 (or the pseudogene TRBV3-2) and TRBJ2-5, with a tentative D call TRBD1 (6 bases). This CDR3 contains 14 residues. V dropped 3 bases and J dropped 1 base, with 9 bases sitting between them. Germline V gene data show CDR1 as LGHDT and CDR2 as YNNKEL (reference sequence).

The CDR3, as DNA: TGTGCCAGCTCACCACTGCGGACTAGCGGGACCGAGCAGTACTTC. Translating it yields CASSPLRTSGTEQYF. The V and J genes are TRBV18 and TRBJ2-7; 12 positions match TRBD2. This CDR3 region has 15 residues. CDR1 and CDR2 (germline): KGHSH, LQKENI. Trimming removed 1 base from V and 6 bases from J; junction bases left unmatched: 4.

The V call is TRBV10-1, the J call TRBJ2-2, with D tentatively TRBD1 (5 bases). The CDR3 is 16 amino acids. Germline V gives CDR1 WNHNN, CDR2 SYGVQD (reference sequence). Trimming stripped 2 bases from V and 5 bases from J, with 15 bases between. The CDR3, as DNA: TGCGCCAGCAGTGAGACCGGTCAGGGTTTAACCGGGGAGCTGTTTTTT. This codes for CASSETGQGLTGELFF.

The V gene is TRBV19, the J gene TRBJ2-5, with D tentatively TRBD1 (6 bases). CDR3 length: 15 amino acids. Trimming cost V 1 base and J 0 bases, with 9 bases left between them. CDR1 and CDR2 from the germline V gene are LNHDA and SQIVND (reference sequence). The CDR3 is CASSIVGTHQETQYF. CDR3 DNA: TGTGCCAGTAGTATAGTGGGGACACACCAAGAGACCCAGTACTTC.

This clone was picked up a small number of times. CDR3 amino acids: CATSDSTGGTEAFF. Written as DNA, the CDR3 is TGTGCCACCAGTGACAGTACAGGGGGCACTGAAGCTTTCTTT. This rearrangement joins TRBV24-1 to TRBJ1-1, with 8 bases that match TRBD1. The V segment lost 4 bases and the J segment 4 bases; nucleotides outside the gene matches: 4. This CDR3 is built from 14 residues. Germline V gene sequence: CDR1 KGHDR, CDR2 SFDVKD.

V usage is TRBV29-1 and J usage is TRBJ2-7; TRBD1 agrees at 9 bases. The ends lost 1 base at V and 3 bases at J; junction bases unmatched: 10. The germline gives CDR1 SQVTM, CDR2 ANQGSEA. The CDR3 spans 16 residues. The CDR3 DNA is TGCAGCGTTGAAGTCCCAGAAACAGGGGGCCGCTACGAGCAGTACTTC. It is translated as CSVEVPETGGRYEQYF.

The chain employs TRBV27 and TRBJ2-7; tentative D call: TRBD1 (5 bases). Germline V gives CDR1 MNHEY, CDR2 SMNVEV (reference sequence). Trimming removed 5 bases from V and 2 bases from J, with 16 bases in between. This CDR3 comprises 15 residues. This chain's CDR3 is CASSRQTGAPYEQYF. The DNA of the CDR3 is TGTGCCAGCAGTAGACAGACTGGGGCCCCCTACGAGCAGTACTTC.

The chain combines TRBV14 with TRBJ1-6; maybe TRBD1 (5 bases). The germline V gene has CDR1 SGHDN and CDR2 FVKESK. The germline V and J ends were trimmed by 4 bases and 10 bases, with 17 bases remaining between them. CDR3 length: 15 residues. The CDR3 spells CASSPQVPVRSPLHF. In DNA, the CDR3 is TGTGCCAGCAGCCCACAGGTTCCCGTTCGGTCACCCCTCCACTTT.

The DNA of the CDR3 is TGTGCCAGCAGCCCCTTCCCGAGTGCTAGCTCCTATAATTCACCCCTCCACTTT. This encodes CASSPFPSASSYNSPLHF. The chain joins TRBV7-9 to TRBJ1-6, with no clear D. Looked up from germline, CDR1 is SEHNR and CDR2 is FQNEAQ (reference sequence). This CDR3 is 18 amino acids long. The V end was cut by 5 bases, the J end by 0 bases, with 17 bases between.

The genes are TRBV5-4 and TRBJ1-2; TRBD1 matches at 7 bases. Per germline, CDR1 SGHNT and CDR2 YYREEE (reference sequence). The length of the CDR3 is 13 residues. J gave up 7 bases and V 1 base, and 4 bases lay outside the gene matches. CDR3 nucleotides: TGTGCCAGCAGCTTGCAAACAGGGGCTGGCTACACCTTC. Amino acid sequence: CASSLQTGAGYTF. Complete variable domain (other parts from reference TRBV5-4 and TRBJ1-2): ETGVTQSPTHLIKTRGQQVTLRCSSQSGHNTVSWYQQALGQGPQFIFQYYREEENGRGNFPPRFSGLQFPNYSSELNVNALELDDSALYLCASSLQTGAGYTFGSGTRLTVV.

A few counts support this clone. The chain has TRBV7-9 and TRBJ2-3; TRBD2 aligns across 8 bases. The CDR3 length is 15 residues. From germline, CDR1 is SEHNR and CDR2 FQNEAQ (reference sequence). With 4 bases clipped from V and 2 bases from J, the junction kept 5 bases outside the gene matches. The CDR3: CASSWSGGFTDTQYF. The CDR3 DNA sequence: TGTGCCAGCAGCTGGAGCGGGGGATTCACAGATACGCAGTATTTT.

The rearrangement uses TRBV15 and TRBJ1-2; D not certain. There are 18 residues in the CDR3. The V end was cut by 1 base, the J end by 4 bases, with 22 bases between. Germline CDR1 reads LNHNV; CDR2 reads YYDKDF (reference sequence). CDR3 coding DNA: TGTGCCACCAGCAGAGGGTTTGAGGAGTCCTCCAAGTCCTATGGCTACACCTTC. Translating it yields CATSRGFEESSKSYGYTF.

V gene TRBV5-1 combines with J gene TRBJ2-3, with a possible D match to TRBD2 (6 bases). CDR1 SGHRS and CDR2 YFSETQ come from the germline V gene. Trimming removed 2 bases at V and 1 base at J, with 11 bases between. The CDR3 is made up of 15 amino acids. The CDR3 spells CASSFSGGGTDTQYF. In DNA form, the CDR3 reads TGCGCCAGCAGCTTTAGCGGAGGGGGCACAGATACGCAGTATTTT.

The gene calls are TRBV28 and TRBJ1-1, with D possibly TRBD1 on 5 matching bases. This CDR3 comprises 11 residues. Per germline, CDR1 MDHEN and CDR2 SYDVKM. The germline V and J ends were trimmed by 8 bases and 5 bases, with 9 bases remaining between them. In DNA, the CDR3 is TGTGCCAGCTGGGGGGAGACTGAAGCTTTCTTT. As protein: CASWGETEAFF.

The count of this clone is one. As DNA, the CDR3 is TGTGCCAGCAGTTTTAGGGGGCCGAATGAAAAACTGTTTTTT. It encodes CASSFRGPNEKLFF. The rearrangement links TRBV28 to TRBJ1-4; TRBD1 aligns across 7 bases. V trimming: 3 bases; J trimming: 5 bases; junction bases outside the gene matches: 3. This CDR3 is 14 amino acids long. The germline V gene encodes CDR1 MDHEN and CDR2 SYDVKM.

This clone was found a few times. The chain couples TRBV25-1 to TRBJ1-2; D gene uncertain. V was shortened by 10 bases and J by 3 bases, with 12 bases between the two germline ends. The CDR3 has 12 residues. In germline, CDR1 is MGHDK, CDR2 SYGVNS. CDR3 nucleotide sequence: TGTGCCACGGGGAGGGAACACTATGGCTACACCTTC. It codes for CATGREHYGYTF.

This clone was found once. The rearrangement joins TRBV19 to TRBJ1-2; 7 positions agree with TRBD1. The germline V gene encodes CDR1 LNHDA and CDR2 SQIVND (reference sequence). The CDR3 runs to 13 residues. V was pared by 6 bases and J by 4 bases, with 5 bases of the junction left unmatched. The CDR3: CASRGQITYGYTF. The CDR3, as DNA: TGTGCCAGTAGGGGACAGATTACCTATGGCTACACCTTC.

The chain links TRBV9 to TRBJ2-7, with a weak D call TRBD2 (5 bases). Germline CDR1 is SGDLS and CDR2 is YYNGEE. Trimming removed 0 bases from V and 1 base from J, with 8 bases in between. The CDR3 runs 14 residues. The CDR3 region is CASSVERDSYEQYF. CDR3 sequence (DNA): TGTGCCAGCAGCGTAGAACGGGATTCCTACGAGCAGTACTTC.

This chain links TRBV2 with TRBJ2-7; D is possibly TRBD2 (5 bases). Germline V gives CDR1 SNHLY, CDR2 FYNNEI. This CDR3 contains 14 residues. V was clipped by 5 bases and J by 6 bases, with 17 bases between them. CDR3 sequence (DNA): TGTGCCAGCAGTCCGGGGAAACTTCTCTCCGAGCAGTACTTC. It is translated as CASSPGKLLSEQYF.

The rearrangement links TRBV7-8 to TRBJ1-4; TRBD1 matches 7 bases. The germline CDR1 and CDR2 sequences are SGHVS and FQNEAQ. V shed 3 bases and J 7 bases; nucleotides not matched to a gene: 8. The CDR3 extends over 15 amino acids. The CDR3 spells CASSLSGQGGEKLFF. DNA of the CDR3: TGTGCCAGCAGCTTGTCGGGGCAGGGGGGTGAAAAACTGTTTTTT.

This chain uses TRBV28 with TRBJ2-7; possibly TRBD1 for D (6 bases). The germline CDR1 and CDR2 sequences are MDHEN and SYDVKM. The CDR3 covers 13 residues. V dropped 6 bases and J dropped 5 bases, with 14 bases sitting between them. CDR3 sequence: CASSRGLRDEQYF. Written as DNA, the CDR3 is TGTGCCAGCAGCAGGGGTCTTCGAGACGAGCAGTACTTC.

The chain recombines TRBV9 with TRBJ2-2; D is uncertain. V shed 1 base and J shed 1 base, with 8 bases lying between them. Germline CDR1 reads SGDLS; CDR2 reads YYNGEE. This CDR3 comprises 15 residues. CDR3: CASSVRGGNTGELFF. The CDR3 DNA reads TGTGCCAGCAGCGTAAGAGGCGGGAACACCGGGGAGCTGTTTTTT.

This clone was observed a handful of times. The genes are TRBV28 and TRBJ1-1, with 7 bases lining up with TRBD1. The V gene end was trimmed by 2 bases and the J gene end by 1 base; junction bases not matched to a gene: 7. This CDR3 contains 16 residues. Germline loops: CDR1 MDHEN, CDR2 SYDVKM. CDR3 DNA sequence: TGTGCCAGCAGTTTAAGGGAGGACAGGCAGAACACTGAAGCTTTCTTT. This encodes CASSLREDRQNTEAFF.

The table lists this clone with a few counts. The V call is TRBV12-3 or TRBV12-4, the J call TRBJ1-2; perhaps TRBD1 as D (5 bases). Trimming shortened V by 6 bases and J by 2 bases, and 10 bases separated the two germline ends. The CDR3 is 13 residues long. CDR3 coding DNA: TGTGCCAGCAGCGACAGCCGAAACTATGGCTACACCTTC. It is translated as CASSDSRNYGYTF.

The gene calls are TRBV7-9 and TRBJ2-1; maybe TRBD2 (6 bases). CDR3 length: 16 residues. The V end lost 1 base, the J end lost 7 bases, and 17 bases lay between the germline ends. Germline V lookup: CDR1 SEHNR, CDR2 FQNEAQ (reference sequence). The CDR3 nucleotides are TGTGCCAGCAGCTTAGTAGCAGGTTTCGGGGGTAATGAGCAGTTCTTC. Encoded protein: CASSLVAGFGGNEQFF.

V usage is TRBV6-2 or TRBV6-3 and J usage is TRBJ1-2; possible D gene TRBD1, 6 bases. Deletions cut 2 bases from V and 3 bases from J, with 19 bases between. The germline V gene encodes CDR1 MNHEY and CDR2 SVGEGT. CDR3 length equals 17 residues. CDR3 coding DNA: TGTGCCAGCAGTTACAGAGGACAGCTGGCGAGCTACTATGGCTACACCTTC. This gives the protein CASSYRGQLASYYGYTF.

The rearrangement links TRBV3-1 (or the pseudogene TRBV3-2) to TRBJ1-5; D not certain. Trimming took off 2 bases at V and 0 bases at J, with 5 bases between the two ends. Germline CDR1 reads LGHDT; CDR2 reads YNNKEL (reference sequence). The CDR3 contains 14 residues. This CDR3 is CASSQTYSNQPQHF. The CDR3 DNA reads TGTGCCAGCAGCCAAACTTATAGCAATCAGCCCCAGCATTTT.